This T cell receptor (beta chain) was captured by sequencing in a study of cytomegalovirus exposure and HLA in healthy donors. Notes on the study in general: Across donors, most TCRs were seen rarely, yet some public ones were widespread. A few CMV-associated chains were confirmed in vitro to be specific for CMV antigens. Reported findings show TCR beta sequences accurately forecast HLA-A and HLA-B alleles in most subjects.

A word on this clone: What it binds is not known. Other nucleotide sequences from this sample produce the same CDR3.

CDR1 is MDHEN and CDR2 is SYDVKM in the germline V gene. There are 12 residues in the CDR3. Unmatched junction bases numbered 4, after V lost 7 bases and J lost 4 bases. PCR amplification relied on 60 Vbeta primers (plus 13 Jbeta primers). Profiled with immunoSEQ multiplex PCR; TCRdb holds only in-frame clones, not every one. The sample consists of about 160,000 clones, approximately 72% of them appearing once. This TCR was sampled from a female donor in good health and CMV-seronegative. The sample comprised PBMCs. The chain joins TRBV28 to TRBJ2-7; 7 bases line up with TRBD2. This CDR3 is CASTLGGYEQYF. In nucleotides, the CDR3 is TGTGCCAGCACCCTGGGGGGGTACGAGCAGTACTTC.